This T cell receptor (beta chain) came from a study of regulatory T cells in long-lasting Graves disease. Investigators prepared the TCR beta libraries by applying iRepertoire HTBI primers and Arm-PCR of CDR3 regions. TCRdb independently ran MiXCR on the multiplex PCR reads; one entry per CDR3 protein. The table includes about 220,000 distinct CDR3 sequences, around 19% detected once. Time point described: newly diagnosed GD, antithyroid drugs for less than 3 months. Generation of the TCR library employed RNA extracted from PBMCs. This sample also appeared in a second study, on T cells in Graves' hyperthyroidism and ophthalmopathy. From that second work: Most thyroid clonotypes that were expanded above 0.001 also turned up in blood.

Sequencing was performed on peripheral blood mononuclear cells (PBMCs), taken at new diagnosis, from a patient treated with antithyroid drugs. The clonotype originates from a woman in her twenties or thirties with Graves disease.

The CDR3 reads CASRINRDTYNEQFF. The CDR3 bases are TGTGCCAGCAGGATCAACAGGGACACCTACAATGAGCAGTTCTTC. The chain couples TRBV27 to TRBJ2-1, with D maybe TRBD1 (6 bases). The germline V gene encodes CDR1 MNHEY and CDR2 SMNVEV (reference sequence). CDR3 size: 15 residues. Trimming pared 6 bases from V and 2 bases from J, leaving 14 bases between.